The rows below give T cell receptor beta chains drawn from one sample of a study of CD4 T cells in relation to SARS-CoV-2 and coronaviruses. Here immunoSEQ multiplex PCR was the method, and the copy in TCRdb shows in-frame clones only, minus some. The sample gives about 20,000 clones, approximately 80% of which show up once; 15% to 19% is in the top ten. Which antigens these TCRs recognize remains unknown. The sample taken for sequencing was CD4+ T cells from PBMCs, cultured in vitro. These TCRs come from a human donor in good health. CDR3s include the opening cysteine and the closing phenylalanine or tryptophan. A D gene is named only where the DNA matches it firmly. Not every row has a clone size; where given, it reads once, few, many or a size class.

len | d_gene | abundance | j_gene | v_gene | CDR3aa | CDR3nt
16 | - | few | TRBJ1-2 | TRBV7-9 | CASSLRGEGANYGYTF | TGTGCCAGCAGCTTAAGAGGGGAAGGGGCTAACTATGGCTACACCTTC
13 | - | - | TRBJ1-2 | TRBV12-3/TRBV12-4 | CASSFAGVDGYTF | TGTGCCAGCAGTTTTGCAGGGGTCGATGGCTACACCTTC
17 | - | - | TRBJ2-1 | TRBV15 | CATSRKSGPSSYNEQFF | TGTGCCACCAGCAGAAAGAGCGGGCCCAGCTCCTACAATGAGCAGTTCTTC
17 | TRBD2 | - | TRBJ2-3 | TRBV20-1 | CSASGRRGAGGTDTQYF | TGCAGTGCTAGTGGTAGGCGGGGGGCGGGAGGCACAGATACGCAGTATTTT
16 | TRBD1 | - | TRBJ1-4 | TRBV5-1 | CASSLAAGQVTEKLFF | TGCGCCAGCAGCTTGGCCGCGGGACAGGTGACCGAAAAACTGTTTTTT
15 | TRBD1 | few | TRBJ1-1 | TRBV3-1/TRBV3-2 | CASSQVDRGLTEAFF | TGTGCCAGCAGCCAGGTAGACAGGGGGTTAACTGAAGCTTTCTTT
17 | - | few | TRBJ2-1 | TRBV9 | CASSVQTGRASYNEQFF | TGTGCCAGCAGCGTCCAAACAGGGAGGGCATCCTACAATGAGCAGTTCTTC
14 | TRBD2 | - | TRBJ2-1 | TRBV30 | CAWSSSGEYREQFF | TGTGCCTGGTCCTCTAGCGGGGAATATCGTGAGCAGTTCTTC
14 | TRBD2 | - | TRBJ2-3 | TRBV29-1 | CSSRGSGSTDTQYF | TGCAGCTCCCGGGGTAGCGGGAGCACAGATACGCAGTATTTT
14 | - | - | TRBJ1-1 | TRBV9 | CASSVAVRDTEAFF | TGTGCCAGCAGCGTAGCGGTCAGGGATACTGAAGCTTTCTTT
15 | - | - | TRBJ2-7 | TRBV11-3 | CASSRGGGGSYEQYF | TGTGCCAGCAGCCGCGGGGGCGGTGGCTCCTACGAGCAGTACTTC
16 | - | - | TRBJ2-7 | TRBV29-1 | CSVHPPLENAIYEQYF | TGCAGCGTCCACCCCCCCCTAGAAAACGCAATCTACGAGCAGTACTTC
14 | - | - | TRBJ1-1 | TRBV6-4 | CASSDRDKGTEAFF | TGTGCCAGCAGTGACAGGGATAAGGGGACTGAAGCTTTCTTT
16 | - | - | TRBJ1-2 | TRBV25-1 | CASSEFSRTAVYGYTF | TGTGCCAGCAGTGAATTCTCTCGGACAGCCGTCTATGGCTACACCTTC
16 | TRBD2 | - | TRBJ2-6 | TRBV5-1 | CASSSNGGAGANVLTF | TGCGCCAGCAGCTCGAACGGGGGGGCTGGGGCCAACGTCCTGACTTTC
12 | - | - | TRBJ1-2 | TRBV29-1 | CSVAGFDYGYTF | TGCAGCGTTGCGGGTTTTGACTATGGCTACACCTTC
16 | TRBD2 | - | TRBJ2-4 | TRBV18 | CASSPFSGRPKNIQYF | TGTGCCAGCTCACCATTTAGCGGGAGACCCAAAAACATTCAGTACTTC
14 | - | - | TRBJ1-6 | TRBV5-6 | CASSLPGDNSPLHF | TGTGCCAGCAGTCTGCCGGGGGATAATTCACCCCTCCACTTT
15 | TRBD2 | - | TRBJ2-3 | TRBV7-9 | CASSLRRESTDTQYF | TGTGCCAGCAGCCTTAGGCGGGAGAGCACAGATACGCAGTATTTT
14 | - | - | TRBJ1-2 | TRBV10-3 | CAISGSGENYGYTF | TGTGCCATCAGCGGGTCCGGAGAAAACTATGGCTACACCTTC
13 | TRBD2 | - | TRBJ2-1 | TRBV6-6 | CASSPGTSNEQFF | TGTGCCAGCAGCCCCGGGACTAGCAATGAGCAGTTCTTC
12 | - | - | TRBJ1-1 | TRBV7-9 | CASSLQNTEAFF | TGTGCCAGCAGCTTACAGAACACTGAAGCTTTCTTT
16 | - | few | TRBJ1-4 | TRBV5-6 | CASSLLGGQSNEKLFF | TGTGCCAGCAGCCTTCTAGGAGGGCAGAGCAATGAAAAACTGTTTTTT